Reported below is one T cell receptor (beta chain). Its antigen remains unknown. Assay used: immunoSEQ multiplex PCR; TCRdb lists only in-frame clones, some missing. The table lists 95,000 to 110,000 clones, 80% to 90% of them singletons, with 20% in the top ten. The data originate from a study of T cell responses to AZD1222 COVID-19 vaccine. Deletions cut 0 bases from V and 4 bases from J, with 16 bases between. This CDR3 has 16 residues. Germline V CDR1 and CDR2: SGHRS, YFSETQ. Study results and caveats: Distributed over spike, vaccine-associated CD4 TCRs predominated at 160-218 and 743-854.

This chain joins TRBV5-1 and TRBJ1-2; D remains unclear. The sample here was peripheral blood, taken on day 0 of AZD1222 vaccination. This receptor was obtained from an adult in good health. Written as DNA, the CDR3 is TGCGCCAGCAGCTTGGCCGCGTCGGAGCGGGCCTATGGCTACACCTTC. This sequence encodes CASSLAASERAYGYTF.